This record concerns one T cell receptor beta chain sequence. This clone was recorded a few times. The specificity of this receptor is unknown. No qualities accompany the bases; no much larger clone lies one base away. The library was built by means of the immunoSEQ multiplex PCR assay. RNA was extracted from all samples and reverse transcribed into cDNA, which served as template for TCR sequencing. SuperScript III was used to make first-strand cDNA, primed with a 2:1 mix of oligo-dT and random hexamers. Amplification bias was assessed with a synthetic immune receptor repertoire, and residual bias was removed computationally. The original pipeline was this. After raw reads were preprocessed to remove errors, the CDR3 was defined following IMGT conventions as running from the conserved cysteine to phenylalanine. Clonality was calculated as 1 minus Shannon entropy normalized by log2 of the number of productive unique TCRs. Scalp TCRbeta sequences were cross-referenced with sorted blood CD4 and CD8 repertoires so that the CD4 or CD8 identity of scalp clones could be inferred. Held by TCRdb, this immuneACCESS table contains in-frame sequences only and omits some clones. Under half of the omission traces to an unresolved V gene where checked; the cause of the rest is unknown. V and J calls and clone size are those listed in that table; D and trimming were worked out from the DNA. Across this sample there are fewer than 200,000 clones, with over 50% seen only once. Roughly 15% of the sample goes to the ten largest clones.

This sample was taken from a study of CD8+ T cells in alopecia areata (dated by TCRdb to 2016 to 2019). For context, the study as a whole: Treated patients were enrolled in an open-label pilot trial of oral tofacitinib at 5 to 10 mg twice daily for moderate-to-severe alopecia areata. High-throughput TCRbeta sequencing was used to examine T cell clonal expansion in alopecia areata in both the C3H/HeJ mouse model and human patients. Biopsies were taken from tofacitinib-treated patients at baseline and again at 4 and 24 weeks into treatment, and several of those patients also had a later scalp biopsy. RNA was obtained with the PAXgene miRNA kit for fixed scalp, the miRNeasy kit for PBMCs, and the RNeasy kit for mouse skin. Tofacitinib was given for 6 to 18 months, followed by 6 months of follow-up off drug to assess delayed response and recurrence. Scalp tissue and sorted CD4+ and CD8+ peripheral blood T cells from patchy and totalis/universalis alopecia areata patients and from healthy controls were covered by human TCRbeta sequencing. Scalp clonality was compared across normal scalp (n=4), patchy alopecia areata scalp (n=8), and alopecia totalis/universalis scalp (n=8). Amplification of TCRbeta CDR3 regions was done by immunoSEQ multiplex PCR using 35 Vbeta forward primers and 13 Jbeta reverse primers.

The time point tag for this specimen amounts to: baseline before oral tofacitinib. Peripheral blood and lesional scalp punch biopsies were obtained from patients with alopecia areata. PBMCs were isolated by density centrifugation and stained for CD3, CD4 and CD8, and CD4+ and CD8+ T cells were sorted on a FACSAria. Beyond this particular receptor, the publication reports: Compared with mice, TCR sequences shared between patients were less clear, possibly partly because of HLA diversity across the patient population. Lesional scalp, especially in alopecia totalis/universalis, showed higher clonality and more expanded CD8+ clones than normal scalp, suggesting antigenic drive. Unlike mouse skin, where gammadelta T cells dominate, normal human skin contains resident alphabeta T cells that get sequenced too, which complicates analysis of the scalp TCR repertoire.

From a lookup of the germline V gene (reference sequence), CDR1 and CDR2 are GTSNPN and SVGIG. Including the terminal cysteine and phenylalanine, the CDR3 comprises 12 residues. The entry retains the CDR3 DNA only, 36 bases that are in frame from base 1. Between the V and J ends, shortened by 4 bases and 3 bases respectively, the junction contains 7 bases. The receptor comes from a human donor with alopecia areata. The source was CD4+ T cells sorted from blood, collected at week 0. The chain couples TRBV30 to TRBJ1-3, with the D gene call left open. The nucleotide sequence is TGTGCCTGGATAGGGTATGGAAACACCATATATTTT. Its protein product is CAWIGYGNTIYF.